The clone carrying this T cell receptor beta chain was detected ten times or more. Its antigen remains unknown. The lymph nodes were axillary draining lymph nodes from breast cancer patients. This entry is derived from a study of breast tumors, draining lymph nodes, adjacent tissues. Study observations and caveats: Most tumor T cells seemingly derive from lymph node, then expand in tumor. Luminal-like breast cancer showed significantly greater tumor-nontumor repertoire similarity than basal-like breast cancer did. Compared with lymph nodes, tumors were less diverse; compared with nontumor tissue, more. Tumor T cell lymph node origin was a supported hypothesis, not proven.

Each CDR3 protein is one row after TCRdb ran MiXCR on the multiplex PCR reads. Here the sample spans 130,000 or so distinct CDR3 sequences, less than 25% being singletons. CDR1 is DFQATT and CDR2 is SNEGSKA in the germline V gene (reference sequence). The CDR3 consists of 17 residues. Losses at the gene ends were 0 bases for V and 2 bases for J; bases not matched to a gene: 12. This sequence originates from a female donor with breast cancer. Some clones in this sample may be carry-over from other donors' samples. V gene TRBV20-1 combines with J gene TRBJ2-7; 8 bases match TRBD2. The sequenced sample was axillary lymph node tissue. This CDR3 reads CSARDVIRRGLAYEQYF. In nucleotides, the CDR3 is TGCAGTGCTAGAGATGTGATAAGGCGGGGACTAGCCTACGAGCAGTACTTC.